The 30 T cell receptor beta chains listed next were all sequenced from one sample in a study of shared clonotypes between healthy human individuals. Only in-frame clones appear in the TCRdb table, and some are missing; sequencing was by immunoSEQ multiplex PCR. The table shows about 1.5 million clones, with approximately 98% occurring only once. The sequenced sample was naive CD4+ T cells sorted from blood. Subset in this sample: CD45RA+ positively selected. The source is a man in his thirties or forties in good health.

The chain is built from TRBV6-5 and TRBJ1-2; 9 bases align to TRBD1. CDR1 is MNHEY and CDR2 is SVGAGI in the germline V gene. This CDR3 has 15 amino acids. Losses at the gene ends were 7 bases for V and 2 bases for J; bases not matched to a gene: 8. The CDR3: CASKIQGALNYGYTF. The CDR3 nucleotides are TGTGCCAGCAAAATACAGGGGGCTCTCAACTATGGCTACACCTTC.

The V gene is TRBV10-1, the J gene TRBJ2-5, with a tentative D call TRBD2 (6 bases). Germline V gene sequence: CDR1 WNHNN, CDR2 SYGVQD (reference sequence). The V end was cut by 3 bases, the J end by 7 bases, with 15 bases between. This CDR3 contains 14 residues. The chain's CDR3 is CASSDSEGRGTQYF. The DNA of the CDR3 is TGCGCCAGCAGTGATTCGGAAGGGCGGGGGACCCAGTACTTC.

The V call is TRBV5-5, the J call TRBJ2-3; D not certain. Germline CDR1 is SGHKS and CDR2 is YYEKEE (reference sequence). V was pared by 5 bases and J by 2 bases, with 15 bases between. The CDR3 contains 15 residues. CDR3 in amino acids: CASRYGYTNTDTQYF. The CDR3 nucleotides are TGTGCCAGCAGATATGGATACACCAACACAGATACGCAGTATTTT.

The chain uses TRBV13 and TRBJ2-1; D gene unclear. CDR1 is PRHDT and CDR2 is FYEKMQ in the germline V gene (reference sequence). CDR3 length: 14 amino acids. The V end was cut by 6 bases, the J end by 10 bases, with 19 bases between. This chain's CDR3 is CASSTNPRVHEQFF. In DNA, the CDR3 is TGTGCCAGCAGTACAAATCCGAGAGTCCACGAGCAGTTCTTC. Looking up the rest from reference TRBV13 and TRBJ2-1 gives the full variable domain: AAGVIQSPRHLIKEKRETATLKCYPIPRHDTVYWYQQGPGQDPQFLISFYEKMQSDKGSIPDRFSAQQFSDYHSELNMSSLELGDSALYFCASSTNPRVHEQFFGPGTRLTVL.

V is TRBV11-2 and J is TRBJ2-7; no clear D gene. The V end was cut by 5 bases, the J end by 3 bases, with 14 bases between. Germline V CDR1 and CDR2: SGHAT, FQNNGV. The CDR3 sequence is 14 residues long. The CDR3 spells CASSPSRSGYEQYF. The CDR3 bases are TGTGCCAGCAGCCCCTCCCGCAGTGGCTACGAGCAGTACTTC.

The V and J genes are TRBV11-2 and TRBJ2-3, with D unclear. Germline V gene lookup returns CDR1 SGHAT and CDR2 FQNNGV. This CDR3 contains 15 residues. V lost 0 bases and J lost 0, with 7 bases in between. In DNA, the CDR3 is TGTGCCAGCAGCTTAGATCCGACTAGCACAGATACGCAGTATTTT. Its protein is CASSLDPTSTDTQYF.

Of note for this clone: Other nucleotide sequences from this sample produce the same CDR3. J is TRBJ2-7 and V is TRBV4-3; perhaps TRBD2 as D (6 bases). The CDR3 is 14 residues long. The V gene's germline CDR1 is LGHNA and CDR2 YSLEER. Trimming left V 0 bases short and J 3 bases short, with 9 bases between. In nucleotides, the CDR3 is TGCGCCAGCAGCCAAGAAGGGCGGGGCTACGAGCAGTACTTC. It encodes CASSQEGRGYEQYF.

This clone was detected only once. The rearrangement links TRBV23-1 to TRBJ2-2, with 7 bases fitting TRBD2. TRBV23-1 is placed among ORFs of uncertain function. Unmatched junction bases numbered 11, after V lost 2 bases and J lost 2 bases. The CDR3 is 18 residues long. In DNA form, the CDR3 reads TGCGCCAGCAGTCAAAGCCCCCTTACGGGGGGAAACACCGGGGAGCTGTTTTTT. Residues: CASSQSPLTGGNTGELFF.

This sequence joins TRBV29-1 and TRBJ2-7, with D unresolved. The CDR3 is 12 residues long. CDR1 is SQVTM and CDR2 is ANQGSEA in the germline V gene. The germline V and J ends were trimmed by 0 bases and 4 bases, with 7 bases remaining between them. CDR3 in amino acids: CSVEDGWYEQYF. For the CDR3, the DNA is TGCAGCGTTGAAGATGGCTGGTACGAGCAGTACTTC.

The CDR3 sequence is CAWSGGGLPYGYTF. The CDR3 DNA sequence: TGTGCCTGGAGTGGGGGAGGCTTGCCCTATGGCTACACCTTC. This chain uses TRBV30 with TRBJ1-2; D is unclear. With 1 base removed from V and 4 bases from J, the gap between germline ends came to 13 bases. CDR1 and CDR2 (germline): GTSNPN, SVGIG (reference sequence). The CDR3 contains 14 residues.

The chain combines TRBV6-5 with TRBJ1-1, with TRBD1 identical over 10 bases. Germline V gives CDR1 MNHEY, CDR2 SVGAGI. Trimming cost V 5 bases and J 5 bases; bases outside gene matches: 5. CDR3 length: 14 amino acids. The CDR3 loop is CASSRTGGRTEAFF. CDR3 DNA: TGTGCCAGCAGTCGGACAGGGGGTAGGACTGAAGCTTTCTTT.

The chain links TRBV5-1 to TRBJ2-1, with D perhaps TRBD2 (5 bases). Deletions cut 4 bases from V and 10 bases from J, with 18 bases between. The CDR3 runs to 14 residues. Germline CDR1 SGHRS, CDR2 YFSETQ. Written as DNA, the CDR3 is TGCGCCAGCAGCCCCAGATACGGGGATGGGGAGCAGTTCTTC. Its protein product is CASSPRYGDGEQFF.

J is TRBJ2-7 and V is TRBV9, with 7 nucleotides matching TRBD2. The CDR3 covers 14 residues. CDR1 is SGDLS and CDR2 is YYNGEE in the germline V gene. V trimming: 7 bases; J trimming: 0 bases; junction bases outside the gene matches: 7. As DNA, the CDR3 is TGTGCCAGCGGGGTTACTAGCGCCTCCTACGAGCAGTACTTC. Protein: CASGVTSASYEQYF.

V usage is TRBV6-1 and J usage is TRBJ2-3; 12 nucleotides agree with TRBD2. There are 17 residues in the CDR3. CDR1 and CDR2 (germline): MNHNS, SASEGT. V shed 0 bases, J shed 1 base, and the junction held 2 bases outside the gene matches. The CDR3 DNA sequence: TGTGCCAGCAGTGAAGCCGGGACTAGCGGGCGCACAGATACGCAGTATTTT. It translates to CASSEAGTSGRTDTQYF.

This chain uses TRBV28 with TRBJ1-2, with D perhaps TRBD1 (6 bases). Per germline, CDR1 MDHEN and CDR2 SYDVKM. The CDR3 sequence is 14 residues long. Between the trimmed V and J ends, which lost 6 bases and 7 bases, there was a span of 18 bases. CDR3 bases: TGTGCCAGCAGAAAGGCAGGGGCCTTTGGTGGCTACACCTTC. It specifies CASRKAGAFGGYTF.

This rearrangement joins TRBV6-1 to TRBJ1-4, with D unclear. Trimming left V 2 bases short and J 0 bases short, with 10 bases between. Germline CDR1 and CDR2: MNHNS and SASEGT. CDR3 length: 16 amino acids. The CDR3, as DNA: TGTGCCAGCAGTGAATTCCGGTCTGCAACTAATGAAAAACTGTTTTTT. This translates into CASSEFRSATNEKLFF.

In regard to this clone: Within the sample, other DNA sequences also encode this same CDR3. The rearrangement links TRBV7-9 to TRBJ1-1; D remains unclear. This CDR3 comprises 12 residues. V dropped 1 base and J dropped 4 bases, with 4 bases sitting between them. Per germline, CDR1 SEHNR and CDR2 FQNEAQ (reference sequence). The CDR3 sequence: CASSLGVTEAFF. CDR3 coding DNA: TGTGCCAGCAGCTTAGGGGTCACTGAAGCTTTCTTT.

In this sample, this clone turned up once. V usage is TRBV30 and J usage is TRBJ1-4; D gene ambiguous. V was shortened by 3 bases and J by 0 bases, with 11 bases between the two germline ends. Germline V gene lookup returns CDR1 GTSNPN and CDR2 SVGIG (reference sequence). The CDR3 runs 15 residues. The CDR3 bases are TGTGCCTGGAGCCTCGACACCACAACTAATGAAAAACTGTTTTTT. Its translation is CAWSLDTTTNEKLFF.

This sequence joins TRBV18 and TRBJ2-5; 9 positions match TRBD1. The CDR3 is 17 residues long. Trimming removed 4 bases from V and 5 bases from J; junction bases left unmatched: 14. Germline CDR1 is KGHSH and CDR2 is LQKENI. CDR3 DNA sequence: TGTGCCAGCTCACTTGGGTGGACAGGGGCACCTCCGGAGACCCAGTACTTC. Its protein product is CASSLGWTGAPPETQYF.

This clone was seen only once. In the same sample, other DNA sequences code for this CDR3. The chain recombines TRBV29-1 with TRBJ2-7; no reliable D call. The germline V and J ends were trimmed by 4 bases and 0 bases, with 4 bases remaining between them. From germline, CDR1 is SQVTM and CDR2 ANQGSEA. The CDR3 extends over 11 amino acids. The CDR3 nucleotides read TGCAGCGTTGGATACTCCTACGAGCAGTACTTC. Translation: CSVGYSYEQYF.

The chain carries TRBV28 and TRBJ2-7; 9 positions agree with TRBD1. V shed 6 bases and J 2 bases; nucleotides not matched to a gene: 14. CDR1 is MDHEN, CDR2 SYDVKM, per germline. The CDR3 length is 17 residues. The CDR3: CASSSKREQGAAYEQYF. The DNA for the CDR3 is TGTGCCAGCAGCTCCAAGCGGGAACAGGGGGCGGCCTACGAGCAGTACTTC.

The CDR3 DNA follows: TGTGCCAGCAGCCCCCTAGCGGCCGACTACAATGAGCAGTTCTTC. This codes for CASSPLAADYNEQFF. The chain carries TRBV9 and TRBJ2-1; 7 nucleotides match TRBD2. CDR3 length: 15 residues. Trimming cost V 4 bases and J 3 bases; bases outside gene matches: 7. CDR1 and CDR2 (germline): SGDLS, YYNGEE.

V and J are TRBV27 and TRBJ2-7; D could derive from TRBD1 or TRBD2 (5 bases each). V was trimmed by 6 bases and J by 3 bases, leaving 15 bases between them. The CDR3 is 14 residues long. CDR1 is MNHEY, CDR2 SMNVEV, per germline (reference sequence). This CDR3 is CASRPRDGDYEQYF. CDR3 bases: TGTGCCAGCAGGCCCCGGGACGGAGACTACGAGCAGTACTTC.

The chain combines TRBV28 with TRBJ2-7; D not certain. Germline CDR1 and CDR2: MDHEN and SYDVKM. The CDR3 consists of 14 residues. The V and J ends lost 2 bases and 3 bases respectively, with 11 bases between them. CDR3 nucleotide sequence: TGTGCCAGCAGTTTAGTTTGGCGGTACTACGAGCAGTACTTC. As protein: CASSLVWRYYEQYF.

This chain uses TRBV7-2 with TRBJ2-1; 8 bases agree with TRBD2. The CDR3 loop spans 17 amino acids. The germline V gene has CDR1 SGHTA and CDR2 FQGNSA. J was trimmed by 3 bases and V by 4 bases; bases with no gene match: 11. CDR3 loop: CASSSHPGLVFYNEQFF. Written as DNA, the CDR3 is TGTGCCAGCAGCTCCCACCCGGGACTAGTATTCTACAATGAGCAGTTCTTC. Full variable domain (missing parts from reference TRBV7-2 and TRBJ2-1): GAGVSQSPSNKVTEKGKDVELRCDPISGHTALYWYRQSLGQGLEFLIYFQGNSAPDKSGLPSDRFSAERTGGSVSTLTIQRTQQEDSAVYLCASSSHPGLVFYNEQFFGPGTRLTVL.

CDR3 protein: CASSLGGMSTVGVVSYEQYF. CDR3 DNA sequence: TGTGCCAGCAGCTTAGGAGGAATGAGTACGGTAGGGGTAGTCTCCTACGAGCAGTACTTC. The chain has TRBV7-6 and TRBJ2-7; maybe TRBD1 (5 bases). V shed 1 base and J shed 0 bases, with 25 bases lying between them. This CDR3 spans 20 amino acids. Germline V gene sequence: CDR1 SGHVS, CDR2 FNYEAQ. The entire variable domain, with the rest obtained from reference TRBV7-6 and TRBJ2-7, is as follows: GAGVSQSPRYKVTKRGQDVALRCDPISGHVSLYWYRQALGQGPEFLTYFNYEAQQDKSGLPNDRFSAERPEGSISTLTIQRTEQRDSAMYRCASSLGGMSTVGVVSYEQYFGPGTRLTVT.

V gene TRBV30 combines with J gene TRBJ1-3; weak D call: TRBD1 (6 bases). The CDR3 loop spans 12 amino acids. Germline values: CDR1 GTSNPN, CDR2 SVGIG (reference sequence). Trimming left V 8 bases short and J 4 bases short, with 12 bases between. DNA of the CDR3: TGTGCCGGGATCCAGGGGGGAAACACCATATATTTT. Translation: CAGIQGGNTIYF.

CDR3 DNA: TGTGCCAGCAGTTCCCAGGGCGGGGGCACAGATACGCAGTATTTT. Protein: CASSSQGGGTDTQYF. This chain links TRBV28 with TRBJ2-3; D may be TRBD2 (6 bases). The ends were cut back, 4 bases at V and 1 base at J, with 12 bases in the middle. This CDR3 region has 15 residues. From germline, CDR1 is MDHEN and CDR2 SYDVKM.

V gene TRBV7-8 combines with J gene TRBJ1-4; D remains ambiguous. The CDR3 runs 17 residues. V was pared by 2 bases and J by 0 bases, with 13 bases between. The germline CDR1 and CDR2 sequences are SGHVS and FQNEAQ. As DNA, the CDR3 is TGTGCCAGCAGCTTAAGGCAGGCCTCTGCAACTAATGAAAAACTGTTTTTT. Translated, it gives CASSLRQASATNEKLFF.

Details on this clone: Other DNA sequences of this sample code for an identical CDR3. The V call is TRBV5-4, the J call TRBJ2-5; TRBD2 matches at 7 bases. This CDR3 has 15 amino acids. Germline loops: CDR1 SGHNT, CDR2 YYREEE (reference sequence). Trimming at V came to 0 bases and at J to 3 bases, leaving 5 bases not matched to a gene. This CDR3 is CASSLEASGKETQYF. CDR3 bases: TGTGCCAGCAGCTTGGAGGCTAGCGGAAAAGAGACCCAGTACTTC.